The present TCR beta chain was sequenced within a study of blood T cells in healthy people across ages. Findings and limits, study-wide: Any changes in expanded clonotypes were possibly confounded, as donor CMV status remained unknown.

CDR3 length equals 13 residues. Germline values: CDR1 MNHEY, CDR2 SVGEGT. Deletions cut 7 bases from V and 5 bases from J, with 15 bases between. Sample-barcoded 5' priming and a J-beta primer mix drove a second PCR of about 7 to 11 cycles. TCRdb redid the calling of the 5' RACE reads with MiXCR, one entry per CDR3 protein. There are hundreds of thousands of distinct CDR3 sequences in the sample; 58% occur only once, and around 20% lies in the top ten. Note on this clonotype: Its antigen is as yet unknown.

This TCR came from a man aged 30 to 45 in good health. The sample taken for sequencing was blood. The genes are TRBV6-2 or TRBV6-3 and TRBJ2-7, with TRBD2 as a possible D gene (7 bases). The DNA for the CDR3 is TGTGCCAGCACATGCGGGGGCCGCAACGAGCAGTACTTC. Encoded protein: CASTCGGRNEQYF.